This record looks at one TCR beta chain sequence and its context. Its matching antigen is unknown. TCRdb's table, derived via immunoSEQ multiplex PCR, lists solely in-frame clones and lacks some. The profile shows about 200,000 clones, approximately 94% of them singletons. The CDR3 runs 21 residues. The sample comes from a study of T cell responses to AZD1222 COVID-19 vaccine. Study findings and constraints: Spike as a whole was targeted by vaccine-associated CD4 TCRs, dominant at 160-218 and 743-854. None of the repertoires were sampled until the peak T cell response had passed. As reported, nearly half of all spike-specific TCRs target variant regions that are unmutated. The donors showed a predominance of white British ancestry and of females, with possible underestimation of clonal diversity.

This specimen consisted of peripheral blood, obtained on day 0 of MenACWY control vaccination. The sequence was obtained from an adult in good health. The chain recombines TRBV21-1 with TRBJ1-5; the listed D gene, TRBD1, was not tested against the DNA. TRBV21-1 is a listed pseudogene. CDR3 sequence reads: CASSKAHSAGQPIMGNQPQHF. In DNA form, the CDR3 reads TGTGCCAGCAGCAAAGCACATTCCGCGGGACAGCCGATAATGGGCAATCAGCCCCAGCATTTT.